Below are 15 T cell receptor beta chains sequenced from a single sample in a study of CD8+CD57+ T cells in acquired aplastic anemia. Selection for sequencing was limited to patients who had shown CD8+CD57+ cell expansion by flow cytometry. Both TCR beta VDJ combination and CDR3 sequence profiling were carried out. Genomic DNA was the template for this profiling. Each CDR3 protein gets one entry after TCRdb re-called the reads with MiXCR. The sample contains some 160,000 distinct CDR3 sequences, roughly 50% of which appear only once. Sequenced material: sorted CD4+, CD8+, or CD8+CD57+ T cells (not recorded which) from PBMCs. Receptors originate from a human donor with aplastic anemia.

In its sample, this clonotype was seen many times. The chain uses TRBV12-3 or TRBV12-4 and TRBJ1-2; tentatively, D is TRBD1 (6 bases). The V gene lost 0 bases and the J gene lost 5 bases, with 7 bases spanning the gap. This CDR3 contains 13 residues. The CDR3 loop is CASSLAGTYGYTF. CDR3 sequence (DNA): TGTGCCAGCAGTTTAGCGGGGACATATGGCTACACCTTC.

This clonotype was observed many times. This chain links TRBV7-1 with TRBJ2-6; TRBD1 matches 7 bases. TRBV7-1 is flagged as an ORF with uncertain function. The CDR3 is made up of 22 amino acids. J was trimmed by 0 bases and V by 2 bases; bases with no gene match: 19. CDR3 in DNA: TGTGCCAGCAGCTCACGAAGATCTCTTTGGACAGGTCCAGGCTCTGGGGCCAACGTCCTGACTTTC. Its translation: CASSSRRSLWTGPGSGANVLTF.

This clonotype was picked up many times. The chain employs TRBV6-1 and TRBJ1-5; D is perhaps TRBD1 (6 bases). V shed 6 bases and J shed 0 bases, with 15 bases lying between them. The CDR3 consists of 16 residues. CDR1 and CDR2 (germline): MNHNS, SASEGT. The CDR3 sequence is CASRSLQGRSNQPQHF. The CDR3 nucleotides are TGTGCCAGCAGGAGTCTGCAGGGGCGTAGCAATCAGCCCCAGCATTTT.

This chain uses TRBV24-1 with TRBJ2-2; TRBD1 agrees at 11 bases. The CDR3 covers 13 residues. Germline loops: CDR1 KGHDR, CDR2 SFDVKD. V lost 7 bases, J lost 6 bases, and 0 bases stayed unmatched. CDR3 DNA sequence: TGTGCCACCAGGGGACAGGGGGCCGGGGAGCTGTTTTTT. It yields the protein CATRGQGAGELFF.

The J gene is TRBJ1-1, the V gene TRBV5-6, with TRBD1 identical over 8 bases. Germline assignment: CDR1 SGHDT and CDR2 YYEEEE. This CDR3 is 12 amino acids long. With V trimmed by 5 bases and J by 10 bases, 7 bases remained unmatched. The CDR3 loop is CASRLTGGRAFF. In DNA, the CDR3 is TGTGCCAGCAGGCTCACAGGGGGGAGAGCTTTCTTT.

This clonotype has a count of ten or more. The gene calls are TRBV19 and TRBJ2-1; possible D gene TRBD2, 6 bases. The CDR3 runs to 15 residues. Germline CDR1 and CDR2: LNHDA and SQIVND (reference sequence). V dropped 3 bases and J dropped 3 bases, with 12 bases sitting between them. This chain's CDR3 is CASSITREFYNEQFF. The CDR3 bases are TGTGCCAGTAGTATCACCCGGGAGTTCTACAATGAGCAGTTCTTC.

The table lists this clonotype with a few counts. A much larger clone sits a single nucleotide away, making a read error possible. J is TRBJ1-2 and V is TRBV12-5, with D perhaps TRBD1 (5 bases). Trimming pared 8 bases from V and 7 bases from J, leaving 20 bases between. Germline CDR1 is LGHNT and CDR2 is FRNRAP. This CDR3 has 14 residues. The CDR3 here is CASSPLNRFSGYTF. In nucleotides, the CDR3 is TGTGCTAGTAGCCCTCTGAACAGGTTCAGTGGCTACACCTTC. Filled out from reference TRBV12-5 and TRBJ1-2, the complete variable domain reads DARVTQTPRHKVTEMGQEVTMRCQPILGHNTVFWYRQTMMQGLELLAYFRNRAPLDDSGMPKDRFSAEMPDATLATLKIQPSEPRDSAVYFCASSPLNRFSGYTFGSGTRLTVV.

Points on this clonotype: An end of the junction does not agree with germline; a read error may underlie this. This chain links TRBV12-3 or TRBV12-4 with TRBJ2-1; D is possibly TRBD1 (6 bases). The CDR3 contains 16 residues. The CDR3 DNA reads as TGCGCCAGCATTAGCCGGGACACTTTATCCTACAATGAGCGGTTCTTC. Its translation: CASISRDTLSYNERFF.

This clonotype has ten or more counts. The chain uses TRBV6-5 and TRBJ2-7, with 10 bases lining up with TRBD1. Germline loops: CDR1 MNHEY, CDR2 SVGAGI. The V and J ends lost 8 bases and 2 bases, in that order; junction bases with no gene match: 3. The CDR3 runs 13 residues. CDR3 DNA: TGTGCCAGCGGACAGGGGGGAACCTACGAGCAGTACTTC. It codes for CASGQGGTYEQYF.

This clonotype showed up many times. The rearrangement joins TRBV19 to TRBJ2-1; 7 nucleotides match TRBD2. Looked up from germline, CDR1 is LNHDA and CDR2 is SQIVND (reference sequence). With 11 bases clipped from V and 4 bases from J, the junction kept 17 bases outside the gene matches. CDR3 length equals 16 residues. The chain's CDR3 is CASYPSGLDLYNEQFF. The CDR3 DNA reads TGTGCCTCTTATCCCAGTGGACTAGATCTTTACAATGAGCAGTTCTTC.

The rearrangement joins TRBV27 to TRBJ1-2; D may be TRBD1 (5 bases). The CDR3 spans 14 residues. Germline V gene lookup returns CDR1 MNHEY and CDR2 SMNVEV (reference sequence). V was trimmed by 4 bases and J by 7 bases, leaving 16 bases between them. CDR3 amino acids: CASSSSPGDPGYTF. The CDR3 coding sequence is TGTGCCAGCAGTTCCTCCCCGGGGGATCCTGGCTACACCTTC.

This chain links TRBV12-3 or TRBV12-4 with TRBJ2-1; TRBD1 or TRBD2 may be the D gene (6 bases each). The CDR3 is 15 amino acids. Trimming took off 3 bases at V and 7 bases at J, with 16 bases between the two ends. CDR3 sequence (DNA): TGTGCCAGCAGTTTTCCGACGGGGGCTACAAATGAGCAGTTCTTC. It encodes CASSFPTGATNEQFF.

This clonotype was recorded at least ten times. This chain links TRBV4-2 with TRBJ1-6; D possibly corresponds to TRBD1 (6 bases). This CDR3 is built from 19 residues. The V end lost 0 bases, the J end lost 1 base, and 16 bases lay between the germline ends. Germline V gene sequence: CDR1 LGHNA, CDR2 YNFKEQ. CDR3 region: CASSQDQTGLSSYNSPLHF. CDR3 nucleotides: TGTGCCAGCAGCCAAGATCAAACAGGGTTGAGTTCCTATAATTCACCCCTCCACTTT.

The CDR3 reads CASSNRQGVELSSPLHF. The CDR3 DNA follows: TGTGCCAGCAGCAACCGCCAGGGAGTCGAACTAAGTTCACCCCTCCACTTT. The chain has TRBV11-1 and TRBJ1-6; D is possibly TRBD1 (5 bases). Trimming took 5 bases from V and 9 from J, leaving 23 bases between them. Looked up from germline, CDR1 is SGHAT and CDR2 is FQDESV (reference sequence). The CDR3 is made up of 17 amino acids.

The chain carries TRBV15 and TRBJ1-3, with D perhaps TRBD1 (5 bases). This CDR3 contains 14 residues. Germline V gene data show CDR1 as LNHNV and CDR2 as YYDKDF (reference sequence). V dropped 0 bases and J dropped 3 bases, with 6 bases sitting between them. The CDR3 here is CATSRDRDGNTIYF. The CDR3 coding sequence is TGTGCCACCAGCAGAGACAGGGATGGAAACACCATATATTTT.